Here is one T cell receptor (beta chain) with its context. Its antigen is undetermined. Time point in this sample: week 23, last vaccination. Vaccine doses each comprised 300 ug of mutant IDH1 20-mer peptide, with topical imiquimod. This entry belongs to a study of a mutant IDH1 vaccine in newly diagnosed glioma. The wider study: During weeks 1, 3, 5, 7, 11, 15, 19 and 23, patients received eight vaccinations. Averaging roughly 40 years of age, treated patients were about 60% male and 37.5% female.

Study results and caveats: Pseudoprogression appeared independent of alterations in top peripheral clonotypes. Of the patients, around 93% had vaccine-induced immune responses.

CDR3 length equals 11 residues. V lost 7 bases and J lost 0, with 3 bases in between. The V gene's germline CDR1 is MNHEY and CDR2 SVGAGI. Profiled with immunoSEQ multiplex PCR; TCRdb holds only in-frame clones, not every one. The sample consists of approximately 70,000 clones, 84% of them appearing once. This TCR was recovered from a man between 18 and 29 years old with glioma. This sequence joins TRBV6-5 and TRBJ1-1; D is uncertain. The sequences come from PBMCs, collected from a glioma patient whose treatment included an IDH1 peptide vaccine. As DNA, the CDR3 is TGTGCCAGCAAACTGAACACTGAAGCTTTCTTT. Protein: CASKLNTEAFF.